These T cell receptor beta chains were read from a single sample in a study of Graves' ophthalmopathy and Graves' hyperthyroidism. TCRdb re-derived calls from the multiplex PCR reads in MiXCR, one entry per CDR3 protein. Of some 400,000 distinct CDR3 sequences detected, about a sixth appear once; the ten largest clones hold about 1.6%. The sequenced sample was peripheral blood. These receptors were obtained from a woman under 30 with Graves' ophthalmopathy. The CDR3 runs from the conserved cysteine through the conserved F or W. D genes are given only for firm matches. For some rows the clone size is stated as once, few or many, or as a class when expanded; others skip it.

>-|-|TRBV12-3/TRBV12-4|TRBJ2-7
CASTIGLIYEQYF
TGTGCCAGCACCATCGGACTGATCTACGAGCAGTACTTC
>-|-|TRBV20-1|TRBJ2-7
CSARAAGIEQYF
TGCAGTGCTAGAGCGGCGGGGATAGAGCAGTACTTC
>many|-|TRBV30|TRBJ1-6
CARRVKGSSPLHF
TGTGCACGGAGGGTAAAGGGTAGCTCACCCCTCCACTTT
>many|-|TRBV20-1|TRBJ1-5
CSARWGRDQPQHF
TGCAGTGCCCGGTGGGGGAGGGATCAGCCCCAGCATTTT
>many|TRBD1|TRBV5-6|TRBJ2-7
CASSTTGQVSYEQYF
TGTGCCAGCAGCACCACGGGACAGGTCTCCTACGAGCAGTACTTC
>many|TRBD1|TRBV3-1|TRBJ2-2
CASTPGPGTATTRVGDTGELFF
TGTGCCAGCACCCCCGGGCCCGGGACAGCGACTACTAGGGTAGGAGACACCGGGGAGCTGTTTTTT
>many|-|TRBV28|TRBJ1-5
CASTKTQGLSNQPQHF
TGTGCCAGCACCAAAACTCAGGGGTTAAGCAATCAGCCCCAGCATTTT
>many|TRBD2|TRBV28|TRBJ2-7
CASLPTSGRAYEQYF
TGTGCCAGCCTTCCGACTAGCGGGAGGGCCTACGAGCAGTACTTC
>many|-|TRBV19|TRBJ2-2
CASRAGTGELFF
TGTGCCAGTAGGGCGGGCACCGGGGAGCTGTTTTTT
>many|-|TRBV27|TRBJ1-1
CASSLLGGMRAEAFF
TGTGCCAGCAGTTTATTGGGGGGAATGAGAGCTGAAGCTTTCTTT
>many|-|TRBV25-1|TRBJ2-5
CASSEPASQETQYF
TGTGCCAGCAGTGAACCCGCATCCCAAGAGACCCAGTACTTC
>-|TRBD2|TRBV19|TRBJ2-7
CASSSLAGGLDEQYF
TGTGCCAGTAGCTCACTAGCGGGAGGTCTCGACGAGCAGTACTTC
>-|-|TRBV6-1|TRBJ2-7
CASSELQGLGEQYF
TGTGCCAGCAGTGAACTCCAGGGTTTGGGCGAGCAGTACTTC
>-|TRBD2|TRBV15|TRBJ2-7
CATSRGLADTYEQYF
TGTGCCACCAGCAGAGGACTAGCGGATACCTACGAGCAGTACTTC
>many|-|TRBV6-1|TRBJ1-2
CASLLFRDDYGYTF
TGTGCCAGCCTACTATTCAGGGACGACTATGGCTACACCTTC
>many|-|TRBV10-1|TRBJ1-1
CASSESLGENTEAFF
TGCGCCAGCAGTGAGTCATTGGGAGAGAACACTGAAGCTTTCTTT
>many|TRBD1|TRBV6-1|TRBJ2-5
CASSSRQGGRETQYF
TGTGCCAGCAGCTCTAGACAGGGGGGAAGAGAGACCCAGTACTTC
>many|-|TRBV15|TRBJ1-2
CATSRDRGSLYGYTF
TGTGCCACCAGCAGAGATAGGGGGTCTCTCTATGGCTACACCTTC
>many|-|TRBV29-1|TRBJ2-7
CSVEDRGQDYEQYF
TGCAGCGTTGAAGATCGGGGACAAGACTACGAGCAGTACTTC
>-|-|TRBV6-2/TRBV6-3|TRBJ2-7
CASSYTDTPVSEQYF
TGTGCCAGCAGTTACACCGACACGCCCGTTAGCGAGCAGTACTTC